This T cell receptor beta chain came from a study of T cell repertoires in cytomegalovirus infection (dated by TCRdb to the late 2010s). A note on the overall study: Recently identified HLA-C-restricted CMV epitopes, whose presentation resists viral immunomodulation, were targeted by peptide stimulations together with well-studied HLA-B-restricted epitopes. Because public TCR beta signatures pointed to carriage of CMV infection together with the matching HLA type, the HLA type of each donor mattered for the analysis. Paper-wide results and their limitations: Carriers of CMV infection plus the relevant HLA type were discriminated by the cumulative frequency of public TCR beta family members in the study cohort and in an independent roughly 340-donor cohort. The ex vivo response was dominated by HLA-C-restricted CMV-specific TCR beta clonotypes, and the single most frequent clonotype in two of eight donors was supplied by these HLA-C-restricted clonotypes.

The sample's treatment or condition, from its label and the paper: in vitro stimulation with specific CMV peptide epitopes to enrich CMV-specific T cells. Sequencer: Illumina HiSeq 1500. The public sequencing data were trimmed at Q25 with fastp and processed into clonotypes with MiXCR by TCRdb, which kept only in-frame beta chains. Entries that share a CDR3 protein sequence are merged under the most common genes and DNA. Across this sample there are some 800,000 distinct CDR3 sequences, with approximately 32% seen only once. The biggest ten clones account for over 10% of the sample. The germline V gene (reference sequence) sets CDR1 to LNHDA and CDR2 to SQIVND. V is pared back by 3 bases and J by 1 base, with 9 bases lying between the germline termini. The CDR3 contains 14 residues, cysteine and phenylalanine counted. The DNA shown is the 42-base CDR3, in frame from base 1. This clonotype was detected a few times. It has no known antigen specificity. The sample holds no much larger clone one base away, and base qualities are not on file.

The source material was cultured CD8+ T cells from PBMCs, sampled from culture after CMV antigen stimulation. The clonotype originates from a human donor in good health (CMV status not recorded). Some clones in this sample may be carry-over from other donors' samples. The V gene is TRBV19 and the J gene is TRBJ2-5; a tentative D match to TRBD1 spans 6 bases. The sequenced DNA: TGTGCCAGTAGTATCAGGGGAGTCCAAGAGACCCAGTACTTC. Its coded protein is CASSIRGVQETQYF.